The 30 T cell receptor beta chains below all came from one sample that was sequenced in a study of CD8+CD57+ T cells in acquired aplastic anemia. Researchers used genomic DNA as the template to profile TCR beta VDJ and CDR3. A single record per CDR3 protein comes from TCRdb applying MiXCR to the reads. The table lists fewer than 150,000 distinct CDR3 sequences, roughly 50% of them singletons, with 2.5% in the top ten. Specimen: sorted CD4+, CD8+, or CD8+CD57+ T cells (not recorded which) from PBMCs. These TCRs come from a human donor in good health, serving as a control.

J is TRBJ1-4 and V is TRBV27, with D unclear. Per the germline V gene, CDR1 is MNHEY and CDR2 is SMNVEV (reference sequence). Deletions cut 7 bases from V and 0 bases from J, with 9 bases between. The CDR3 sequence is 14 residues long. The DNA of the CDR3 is TGTGCCAGCAAGAGGGATGCAACTAATGAAAAACTGTTTTTT. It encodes CASKRDATNEKLFF.

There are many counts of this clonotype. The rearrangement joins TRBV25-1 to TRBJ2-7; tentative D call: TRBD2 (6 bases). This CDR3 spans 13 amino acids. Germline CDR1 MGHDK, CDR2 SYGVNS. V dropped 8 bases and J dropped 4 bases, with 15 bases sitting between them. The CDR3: CASVQGLDYEQYF. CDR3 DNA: TGTGCCAGCGTCCAGGGACTGGATTACGAGCAGTACTTC.

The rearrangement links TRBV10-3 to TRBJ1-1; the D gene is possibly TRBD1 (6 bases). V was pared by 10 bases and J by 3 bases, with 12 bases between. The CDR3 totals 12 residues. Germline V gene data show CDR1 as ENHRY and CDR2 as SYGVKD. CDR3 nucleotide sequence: TGTGCCACCCGACAGGCCGACACTGAAGCTTTCTTT. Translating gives CATRQADTEAFF.

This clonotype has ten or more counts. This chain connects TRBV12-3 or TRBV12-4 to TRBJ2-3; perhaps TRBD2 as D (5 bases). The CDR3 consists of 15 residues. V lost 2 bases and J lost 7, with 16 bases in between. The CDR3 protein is CASSLSLPVDYTQYF. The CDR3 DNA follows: TGTGCCAGCAGTTTATCCCTCCCTGTGGACTATACGCAGTATTTT.

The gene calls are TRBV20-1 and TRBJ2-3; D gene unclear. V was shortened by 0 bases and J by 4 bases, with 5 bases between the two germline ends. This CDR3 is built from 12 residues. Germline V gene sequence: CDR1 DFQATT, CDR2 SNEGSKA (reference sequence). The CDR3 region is CSARDVADTQYF. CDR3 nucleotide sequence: TGCAGTGCTAGAGATGTTGCAGATACGCAGTATTTT.

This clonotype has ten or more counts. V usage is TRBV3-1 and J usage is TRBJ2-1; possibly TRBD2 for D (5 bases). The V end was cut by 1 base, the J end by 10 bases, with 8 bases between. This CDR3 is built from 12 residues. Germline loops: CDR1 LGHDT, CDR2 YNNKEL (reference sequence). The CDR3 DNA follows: TGTGCCAGCAGCCAAGCCTCGGGGGAGCAGTTCTTC. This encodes CASSQASGEQFF.

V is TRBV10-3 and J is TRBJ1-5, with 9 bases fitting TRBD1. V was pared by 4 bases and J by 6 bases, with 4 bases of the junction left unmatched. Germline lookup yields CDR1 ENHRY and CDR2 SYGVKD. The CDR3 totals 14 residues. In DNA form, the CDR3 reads TGTGCCATCAGTGGGACAGGGGTTCGTCAGCCCCAGCATTTT. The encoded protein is CAISGTGVRQPQHF.

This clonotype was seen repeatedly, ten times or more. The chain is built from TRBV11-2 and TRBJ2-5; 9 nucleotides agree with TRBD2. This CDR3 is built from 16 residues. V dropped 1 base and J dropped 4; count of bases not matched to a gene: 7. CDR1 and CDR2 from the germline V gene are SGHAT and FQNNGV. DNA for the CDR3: TGTGCCAGCAGCTTAGTAGGGGCGGGGGGGCTAGAGACCCAGTACTTC. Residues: CASSLVGAGGLETQYF.

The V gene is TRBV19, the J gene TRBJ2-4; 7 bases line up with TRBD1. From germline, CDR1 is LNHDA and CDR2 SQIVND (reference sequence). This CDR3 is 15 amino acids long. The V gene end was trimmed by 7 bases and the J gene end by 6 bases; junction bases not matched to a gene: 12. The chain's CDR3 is CASTQGGGLGNIQYF. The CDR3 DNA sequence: TGTGCCAGTACCCAAGGGGGCGGGCTGGGAAACATTCAGTACTTC.

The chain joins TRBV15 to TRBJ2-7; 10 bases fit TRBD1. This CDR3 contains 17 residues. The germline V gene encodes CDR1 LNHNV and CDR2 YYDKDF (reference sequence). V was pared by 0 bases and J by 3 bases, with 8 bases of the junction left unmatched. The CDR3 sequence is CATSRDPGQGIDYEQYF. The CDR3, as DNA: TGTGCCACCAGCAGAGACCCGGGACAGGGGATCGACTACGAGCAGTACTTC.

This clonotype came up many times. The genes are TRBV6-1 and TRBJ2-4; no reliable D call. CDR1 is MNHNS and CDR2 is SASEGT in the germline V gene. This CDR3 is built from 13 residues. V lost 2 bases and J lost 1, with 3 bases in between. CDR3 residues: CASSEIAKNIQYF. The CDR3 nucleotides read TGTGCCAGCAGTGAAATTGCCAAAAACATTCAGTACTTC.

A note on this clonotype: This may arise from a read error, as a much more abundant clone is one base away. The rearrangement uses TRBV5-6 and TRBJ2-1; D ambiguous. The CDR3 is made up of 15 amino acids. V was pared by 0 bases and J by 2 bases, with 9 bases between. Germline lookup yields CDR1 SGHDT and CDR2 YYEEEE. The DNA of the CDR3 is TGTGCCAGCAGCTTGGACAGTTGGACCTACAATGAGCAGTTCTTC. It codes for CASSLDSWTYNEQFF. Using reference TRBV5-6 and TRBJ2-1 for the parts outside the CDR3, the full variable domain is DAGVTQSPTHLIKTRGQQVTLRCSPKSGHDTVSWYQQALGQGPQFIFQYYEEEERQRGNFPDRFSGHQFPNYSSELNVNALLLGDSALYLCASSLDSWTYNEQFFGPGTRLTVL.

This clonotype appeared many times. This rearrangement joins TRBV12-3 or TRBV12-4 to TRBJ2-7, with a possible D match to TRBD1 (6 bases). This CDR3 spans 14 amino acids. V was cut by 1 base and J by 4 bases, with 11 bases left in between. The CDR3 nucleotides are TGTGCCAGCAGTTTAGGACAGGCGAGGTACGAGCAGTACTTC. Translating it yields CASSLGQARYEQYF.

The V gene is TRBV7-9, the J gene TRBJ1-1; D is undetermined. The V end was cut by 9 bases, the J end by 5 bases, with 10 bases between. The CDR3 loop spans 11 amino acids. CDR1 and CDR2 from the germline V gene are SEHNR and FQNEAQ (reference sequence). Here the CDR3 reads CASKAGTEAFF. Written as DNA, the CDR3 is TGTGCCAGTAAGGCGGGGACTGAAGCTTTCTTT.

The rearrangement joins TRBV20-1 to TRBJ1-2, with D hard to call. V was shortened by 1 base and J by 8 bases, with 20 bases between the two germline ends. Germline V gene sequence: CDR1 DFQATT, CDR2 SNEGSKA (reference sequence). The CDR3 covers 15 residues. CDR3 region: CSARVPNNVGSGYTF. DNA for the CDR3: TGCAGTGCTAGAGTGCCCAATAACGTGGGTAGCGGCTACACCTTC.

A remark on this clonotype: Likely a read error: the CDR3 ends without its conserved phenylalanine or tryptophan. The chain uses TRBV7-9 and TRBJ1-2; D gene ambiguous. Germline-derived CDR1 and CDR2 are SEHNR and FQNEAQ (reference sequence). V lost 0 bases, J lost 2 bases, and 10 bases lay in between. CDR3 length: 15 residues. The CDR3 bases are TGTGCCAGCAGCTTAGCTAGTCGGGAGAACTATGGCTACACCCTC. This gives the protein CASSLASRENYGYTL.

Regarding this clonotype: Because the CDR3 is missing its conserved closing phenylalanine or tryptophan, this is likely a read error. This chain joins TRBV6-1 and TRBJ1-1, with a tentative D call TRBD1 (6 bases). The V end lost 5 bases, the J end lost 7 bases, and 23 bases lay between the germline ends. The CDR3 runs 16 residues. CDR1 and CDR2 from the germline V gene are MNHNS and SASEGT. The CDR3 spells CASSQSGGGGLHEAFL. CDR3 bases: TGTGCCAGCAGTCAGAGCGGGGGGGGCGGCCTACATGAAGCTTTCCTT.

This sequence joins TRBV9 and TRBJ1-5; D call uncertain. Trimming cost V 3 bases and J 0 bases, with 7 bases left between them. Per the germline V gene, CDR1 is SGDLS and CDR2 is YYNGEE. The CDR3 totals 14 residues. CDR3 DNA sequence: TGTGCCAGCAGCGACATGTATAGCAATCAGCCCCAGCATTTT. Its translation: CASSDMYSNQPQHF.

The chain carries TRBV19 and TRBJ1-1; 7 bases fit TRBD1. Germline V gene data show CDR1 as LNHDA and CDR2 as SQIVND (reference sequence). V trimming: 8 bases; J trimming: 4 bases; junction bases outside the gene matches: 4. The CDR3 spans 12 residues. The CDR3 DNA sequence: TGTGCCAGTGGGACAGTCGGCACTGAAGCTTTCTTT. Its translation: CASGTVGTEAFF.

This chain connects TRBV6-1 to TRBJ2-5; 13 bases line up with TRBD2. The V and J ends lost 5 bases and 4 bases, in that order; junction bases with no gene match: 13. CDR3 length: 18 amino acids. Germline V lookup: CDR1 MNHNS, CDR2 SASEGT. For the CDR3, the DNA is TGTGCCAGCAGTCCTAAACTTACTAGCGGGGGGGCCGTAGAGACCCAGTACTTC. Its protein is CASSPKLTSGGAVETQYF.

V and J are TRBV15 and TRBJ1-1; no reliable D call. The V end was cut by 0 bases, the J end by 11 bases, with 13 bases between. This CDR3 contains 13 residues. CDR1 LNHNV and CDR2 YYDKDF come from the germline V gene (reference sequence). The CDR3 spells CATSRDLGYQAFF. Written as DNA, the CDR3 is TGTGCCACCAGCAGAGATTTAGGGTATCAGGCTTTCTTT. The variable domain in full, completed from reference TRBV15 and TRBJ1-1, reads DAMVIQNPRYQVTQFGKPVTLSCSQTLNHNVMYWYQQKSSQAPKLLFHYYDKDFNNEADTPDNFQSRRPNTSFCFLDIRSPGLGDTAMYLCATSRDLGYQAFFGQGTRLTVV.

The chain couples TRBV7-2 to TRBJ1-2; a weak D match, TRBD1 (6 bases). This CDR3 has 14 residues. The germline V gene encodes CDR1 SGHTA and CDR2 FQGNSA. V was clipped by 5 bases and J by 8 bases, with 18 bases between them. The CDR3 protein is CASSPGGSERGYTF. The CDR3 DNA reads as TGTGCCAGCAGCCCTGGGGGCTCGGAACGAGGCTACACCTTC.

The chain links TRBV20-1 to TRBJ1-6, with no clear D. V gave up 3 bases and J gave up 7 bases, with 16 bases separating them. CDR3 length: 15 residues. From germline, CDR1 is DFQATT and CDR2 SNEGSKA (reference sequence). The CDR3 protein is CSASDAGRSNSPLHF. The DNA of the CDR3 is TGCAGTGCTAGTGACGCCGGACGGAGCAATTCACCCCTCCACTTT.

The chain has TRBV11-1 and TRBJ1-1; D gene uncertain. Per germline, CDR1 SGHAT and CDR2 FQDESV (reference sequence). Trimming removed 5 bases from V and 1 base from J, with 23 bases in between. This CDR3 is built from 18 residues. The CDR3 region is CASSPNRTFGRPNTEAFF. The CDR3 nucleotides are TGTGCCAGCAGCCCCAACCGGACGTTTGGGCGGCCGAACACTGAAGCTTTCTTT. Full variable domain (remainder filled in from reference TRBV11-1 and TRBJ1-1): EAEVAQSPRYKITEKSQAVAFWCDPISGHATLYWYRQILGQGPELLVQFQDESVVDDSQLPKDRFSAERLKGVDSTLKIQPAELGDSAMYLCASSPNRTFGRPNTEAFFGQGTRLTVV.

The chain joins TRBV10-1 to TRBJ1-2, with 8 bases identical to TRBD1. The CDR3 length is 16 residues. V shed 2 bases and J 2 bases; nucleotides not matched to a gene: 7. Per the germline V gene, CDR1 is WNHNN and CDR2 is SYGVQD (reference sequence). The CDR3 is CASSEPDRDPNYGYTF. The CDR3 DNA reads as TGCGCCAGCAGTGAGCCGGACAGGGACCCAAACTATGGCTACACCTTC.

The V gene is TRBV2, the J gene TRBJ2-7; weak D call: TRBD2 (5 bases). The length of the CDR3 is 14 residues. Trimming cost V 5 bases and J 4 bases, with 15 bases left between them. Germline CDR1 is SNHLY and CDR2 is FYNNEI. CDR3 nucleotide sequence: TGTGCCAGCAGTTACTCGGCCGGAGGATACGAGCAGTACTTC. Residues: CASSYSAGGYEQYF.

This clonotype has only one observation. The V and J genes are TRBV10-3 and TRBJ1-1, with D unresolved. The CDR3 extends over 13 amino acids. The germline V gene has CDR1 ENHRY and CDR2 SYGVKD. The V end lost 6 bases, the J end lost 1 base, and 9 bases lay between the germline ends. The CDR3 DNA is TGTGCCATCAGAGGAACGGAGAACACTGAAGCTTTCTTT. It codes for CAIRGTENTEAFF.

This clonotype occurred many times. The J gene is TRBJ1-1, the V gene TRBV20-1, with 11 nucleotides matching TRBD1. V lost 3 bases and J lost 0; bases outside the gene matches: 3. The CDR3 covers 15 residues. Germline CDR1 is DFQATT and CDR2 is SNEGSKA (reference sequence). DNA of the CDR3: TGCAGTGCTAGGGACAGGGGGCCAATGAACACTGAAGCTTTCTTT. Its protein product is CSARDRGPMNTEAFF.

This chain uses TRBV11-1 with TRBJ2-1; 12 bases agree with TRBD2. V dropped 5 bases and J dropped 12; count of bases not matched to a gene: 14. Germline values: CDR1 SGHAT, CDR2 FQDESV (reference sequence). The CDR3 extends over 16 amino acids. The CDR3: CASSPYTSGGLDGQFF. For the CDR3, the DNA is TGTGCCAGCAGCCCTTATACTAGCGGGGGGTTGGATGGGCAGTTCTTC.

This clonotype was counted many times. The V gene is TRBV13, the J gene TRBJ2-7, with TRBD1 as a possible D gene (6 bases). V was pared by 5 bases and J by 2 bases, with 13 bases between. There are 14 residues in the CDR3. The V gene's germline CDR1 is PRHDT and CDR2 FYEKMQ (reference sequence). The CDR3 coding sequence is TGTGCCAGCAGCCTGAGACAGGCCACCTACGAGCAGTACTTC. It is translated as CASSLRQATYEQYF.